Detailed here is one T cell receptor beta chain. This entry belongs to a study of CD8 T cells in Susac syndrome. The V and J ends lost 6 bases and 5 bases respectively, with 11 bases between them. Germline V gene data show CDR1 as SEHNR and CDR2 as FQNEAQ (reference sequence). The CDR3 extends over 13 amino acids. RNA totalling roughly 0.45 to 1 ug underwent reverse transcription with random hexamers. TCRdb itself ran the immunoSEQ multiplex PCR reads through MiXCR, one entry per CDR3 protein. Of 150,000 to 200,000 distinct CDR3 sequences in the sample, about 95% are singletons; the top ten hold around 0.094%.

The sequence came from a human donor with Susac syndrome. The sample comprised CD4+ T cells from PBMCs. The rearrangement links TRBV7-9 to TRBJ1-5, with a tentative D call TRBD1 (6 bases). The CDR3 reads CASSYRADQPQHF. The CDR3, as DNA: TGTGCCAGCAGTTACAGGGCCGATCAGCCCCAGCATTTT. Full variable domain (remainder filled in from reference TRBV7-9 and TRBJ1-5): DTGVSQNPRHKITKRGQNVTFRCDPISEHNRLYWYRQTLGQGPEFLTYFQNEAQLEKSRLLSDRFSAERPKGSFSTLEIQRTEQGDSAMYLCASSYRADQPQHFGDGTRLSIL.